This TCR beta chain was observed in a study of neurological immune-mediated disorders. Synthesis of cDNA used 5'RACE (with 10-nucleotide random UMIs). TCRdb re-called the 5' RACE reads with MiXCR, one entry per CDR3 protein. The table includes 18,000 or so distinct CDR3 sequences, 27% detected once. Trimming cost V 4 bases and J 4 bases; bases outside gene matches: 4. This CDR3 has 13 amino acids. Germline loops: CDR1 DFQATT, CDR2 SNEGSKA (reference sequence). The genes are TRBV20-1 and TRBJ2-7; 10 bases are shared with TRBD1. This receptor was obtained from a man aged 50-60 years with HTLV-1-associated myelopathy (HAM/TSP). The sequenced sample was PBMCs. The CDR3 here is CSATGQGVYEQYF. The CDR3 nucleotides read TGCAGTGCTACCGGACAGGGGGTTTACGAGCAGTACTTC.